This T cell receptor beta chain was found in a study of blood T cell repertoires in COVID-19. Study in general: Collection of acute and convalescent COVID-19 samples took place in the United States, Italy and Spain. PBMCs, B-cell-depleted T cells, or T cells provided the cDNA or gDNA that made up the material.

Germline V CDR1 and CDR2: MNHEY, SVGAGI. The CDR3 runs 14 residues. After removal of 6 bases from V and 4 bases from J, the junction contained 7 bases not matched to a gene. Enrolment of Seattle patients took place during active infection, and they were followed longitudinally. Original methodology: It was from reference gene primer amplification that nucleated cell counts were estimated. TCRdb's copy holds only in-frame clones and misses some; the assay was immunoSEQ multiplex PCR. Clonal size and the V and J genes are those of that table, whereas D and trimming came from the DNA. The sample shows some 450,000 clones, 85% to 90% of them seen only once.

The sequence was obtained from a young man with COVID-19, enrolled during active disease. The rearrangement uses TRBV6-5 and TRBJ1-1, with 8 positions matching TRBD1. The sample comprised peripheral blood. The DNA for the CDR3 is TGTGCCAGCAGGGCACCAGACAGGGGCACTGAAGCTTTCTTT. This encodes CASRAPDRGTEAFF.